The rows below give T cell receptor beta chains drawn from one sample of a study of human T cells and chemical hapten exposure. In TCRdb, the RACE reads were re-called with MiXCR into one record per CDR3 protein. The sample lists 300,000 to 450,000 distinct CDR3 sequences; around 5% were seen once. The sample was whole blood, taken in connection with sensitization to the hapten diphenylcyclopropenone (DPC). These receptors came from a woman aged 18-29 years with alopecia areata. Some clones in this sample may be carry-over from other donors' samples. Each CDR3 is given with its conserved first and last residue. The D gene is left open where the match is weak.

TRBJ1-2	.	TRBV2	CASSTRNYGYTF
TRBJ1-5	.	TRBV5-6	CASSFQGQPQHF
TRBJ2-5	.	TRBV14	CASSQPGLETQYF
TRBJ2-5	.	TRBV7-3	CASSELAQETQYF
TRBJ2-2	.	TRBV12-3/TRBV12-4	CASSYRGLNTGELFF
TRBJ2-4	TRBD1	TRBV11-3	CASSLSGQGGIQYF
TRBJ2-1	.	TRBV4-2	CASSQTLDNEQFF
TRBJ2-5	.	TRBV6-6	CASTGTSETQYF
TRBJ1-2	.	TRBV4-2	CASSRRTDNYGYTF
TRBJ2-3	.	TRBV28	CASFPPPHRTITDTQYF
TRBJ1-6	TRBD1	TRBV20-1	CSARQGANSPLHF
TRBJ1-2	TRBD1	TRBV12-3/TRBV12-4	CASSPRGHYGYTF
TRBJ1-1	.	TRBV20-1	CSARGGGNTEAFF
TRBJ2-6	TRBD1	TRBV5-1	CASSLHWDRGSGANVLTF
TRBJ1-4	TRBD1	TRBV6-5	CASSSITKTGGIATNEKLFF
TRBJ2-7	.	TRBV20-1	CSASRDLSYEQYF
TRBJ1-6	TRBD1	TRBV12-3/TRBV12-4	CASREQGWNSPLHF
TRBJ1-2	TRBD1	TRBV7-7	CASSLVGQGGYGYTF
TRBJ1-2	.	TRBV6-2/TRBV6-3	CASSYPDYGYTF
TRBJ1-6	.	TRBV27	CASNDRFLDNSPLHF
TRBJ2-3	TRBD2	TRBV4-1	CASSRGTSGRLTSTDTQYF
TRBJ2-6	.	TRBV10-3	CAIMGSGQQPSGANVLTF
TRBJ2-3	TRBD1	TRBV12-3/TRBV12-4	CASSYNRGGNTDTQYF
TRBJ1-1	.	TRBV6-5	CAVGNRLNTEAFF
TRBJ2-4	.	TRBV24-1	CATSDSYQPKNIQYF
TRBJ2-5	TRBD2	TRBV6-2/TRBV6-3	CASSRGLAEFQETQYF
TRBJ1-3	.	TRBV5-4	CASSFGGISGNTIYF
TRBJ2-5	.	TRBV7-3	CASSPGASKLKETQYF
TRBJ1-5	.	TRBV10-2	CASNGKGGRNQPQHF
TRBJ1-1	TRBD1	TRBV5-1	CASFDSGTGTSEAFF